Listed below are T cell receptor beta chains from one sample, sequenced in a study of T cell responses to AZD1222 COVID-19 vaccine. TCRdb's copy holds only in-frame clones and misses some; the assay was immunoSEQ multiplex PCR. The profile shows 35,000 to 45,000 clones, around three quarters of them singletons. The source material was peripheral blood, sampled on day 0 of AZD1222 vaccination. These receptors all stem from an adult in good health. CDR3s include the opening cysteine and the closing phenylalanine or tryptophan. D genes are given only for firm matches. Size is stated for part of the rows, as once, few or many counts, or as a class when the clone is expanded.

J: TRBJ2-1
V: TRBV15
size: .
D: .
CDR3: CATSRELLDPYNEQFF
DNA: TGTGCCACCAGCAGAGAACTCCTCGACCCCTACAATGAGCAGTTCTTC

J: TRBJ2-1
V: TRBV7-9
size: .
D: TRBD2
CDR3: CASSLGTSGGNEQFF
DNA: TGTGCCAGCAGCTTAGGGACTAGCGGGGGAAATGAGCAGTTCTTC

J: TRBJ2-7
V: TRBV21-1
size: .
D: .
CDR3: CASSPKYEQYF
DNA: TGTGCCAGCAGCCCCAAATACGAGCAGTACTTC

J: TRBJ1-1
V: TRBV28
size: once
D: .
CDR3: CASSPGVSATEAFF
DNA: TGTGCCAGCAGTCCAGGGGTTTCGGCCACTGAAGCTTTCTTT

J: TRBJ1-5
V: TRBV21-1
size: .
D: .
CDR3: CASSKGKQVSNQPQHF
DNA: TGTGCCAGCAGCAAGGGGAAACAGGTTAGCAATCAGCCCCAGCATTTT

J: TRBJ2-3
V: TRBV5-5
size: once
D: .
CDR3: CASSLADLSTDTQYF
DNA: TGTGCCAGCAGCTTGGCGGACCTTAGCACAGATACGCAGTATTTT

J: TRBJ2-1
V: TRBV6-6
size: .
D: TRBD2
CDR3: CASSLSGGPSSYNEQFF
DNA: TGTGCCAGCAGTCTTAGCGGGGGCCCTAGCTCCTACAATGAGCAGTTCTTC

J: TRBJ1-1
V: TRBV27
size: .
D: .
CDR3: CASSTFGGTGAEAFF
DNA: TGTGCCAGCAGTACTTTCGGGGGCACCGGCGCTGAAGCTTTCTTT

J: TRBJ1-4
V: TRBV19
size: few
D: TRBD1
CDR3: CAPSGGRGRNEKLFF
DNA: TGTGCCCCCTCGGGGGGAAGGGGGCGAAATGAAAAACTGTTTTTT

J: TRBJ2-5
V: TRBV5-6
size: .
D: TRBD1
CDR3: CASSLARTGGETQYF
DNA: TGTGCCAGCAGCTTGGCAAGGACAGGAGGCGAGACCCAGTACTTC

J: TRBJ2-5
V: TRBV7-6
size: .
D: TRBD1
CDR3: CASSLAGGTGGKTQYF
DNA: TGTGCCAGCAGCTTAGCCGGCGGGACAGGGGGCAAGACCCAGTACTTC

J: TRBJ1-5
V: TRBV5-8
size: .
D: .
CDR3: CASSSHRDQPQHF
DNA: TGTGCCAGCAGCAGTCACAGGGATCAGCCCCAGCATTTT

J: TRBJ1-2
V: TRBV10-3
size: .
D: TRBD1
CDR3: CAISENRGSGYTF
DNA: TGTGCCATCAGTGAAAACAGGGGATCTGGCTACACCTTC

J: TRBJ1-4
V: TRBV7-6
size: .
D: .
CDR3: CASSFTPTNEKLFF
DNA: TGTGCCAGCAGCTTTACTCCAACTAATGAAAAACTGTTTTTT

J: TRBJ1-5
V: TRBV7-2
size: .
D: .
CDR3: CASSSQQDQPQHF
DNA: TGTGCCAGCAGCTCGCAACAGGATCAGCCCCAGCATTTT

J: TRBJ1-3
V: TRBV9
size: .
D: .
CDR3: CASSVGSSGNTIYF
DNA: TGTGCCAGCAGCGTCGGGAGCTCTGGAAACACCATATATTTT

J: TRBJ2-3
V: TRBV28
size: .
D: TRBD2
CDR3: CASSNLAGAYSSTDTQYF
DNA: TGTGCCAGCAGTAACCTAGCGGGGGCCTACTCTAGCACAGATACGCAGTATTTT

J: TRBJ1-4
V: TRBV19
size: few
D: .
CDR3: CASSGGLTDEKLFF
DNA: TGTGCCAGTAGTGGGGGCCTGACAGACGAAAAACTGTTTTTT

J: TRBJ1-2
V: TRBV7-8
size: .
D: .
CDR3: CASSSHRDRDYGYTF
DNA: TGTGCCAGCAGCTCCCACAGGGATCGGGACTATGGCTACACCTTC

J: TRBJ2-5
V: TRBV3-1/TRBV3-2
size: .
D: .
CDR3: CASSQVTGHYQETQYF
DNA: TGTGCCAGCAGCCAAGTTACAGGGCACTACCAAGAGACCCAGTACTTC

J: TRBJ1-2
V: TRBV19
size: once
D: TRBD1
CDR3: CASSPSGTGFQGKGYTF
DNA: TGTGCCAGTAGTCCATCCGGGACAGGATTTCAGGGGAAAGGCTACACCTTC

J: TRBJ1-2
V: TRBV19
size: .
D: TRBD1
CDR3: CASTTPGQGAGYTF
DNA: TGTGCCAGTACTACACCGGGACAGGGGGCTGGCTACACCTTC

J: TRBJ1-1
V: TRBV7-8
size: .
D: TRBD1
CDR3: CASSFGTAGGTEAFF
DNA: TGTGCCAGCAGCTTTGGGACAGCCGGGGGGACTGAAGCTTTCTTT

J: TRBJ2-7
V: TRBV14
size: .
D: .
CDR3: CASSQESRRRYF
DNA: TGTGCCAGCAGCCAGGAGAGCCGACGGCGGTACTTC

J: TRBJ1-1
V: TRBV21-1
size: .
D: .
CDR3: CASSKAGENTEAFF
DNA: TGTGCCAGCAGCAAAGCGGGGGAGAACACTGAAGCTTTCTTT

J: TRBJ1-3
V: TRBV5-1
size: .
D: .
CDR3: CASSLEGVSSGNTIYF
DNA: TGCGCCAGCAGCCTCGAGGGGGTCAGCTCTGGAAACACCATATATTTT